The 15 T cell receptor beta chains below come from one sample, sequenced in a study of technical replicates of blood from a few donors. TCRdb's table, derived via immunoSEQ multiplex PCR, lists solely in-frame clones and lacks some. The profile shows about 50,000 clones, around 95% of them singletons. Sequenced: T cells isolated from PBMCs. The receptors shown here come from a human donor in good health.

The CDR3 loop is CASRAGTGSYEQYF. Written as DNA, the CDR3 is TGTGCCAGCAGGGCCGGGACAGGGTCCTACGAGCAGTACTTC. This chain links TRBV27 with TRBJ2-7; 9 positions match TRBD1. The CDR3 is 14 residues long. From germline, CDR1 is MNHEY and CDR2 SMNVEV (reference sequence). The V and J ends lost 6 bases and 1 base, in that order; junction bases with no gene match: 4.

The gene calls are TRBV19 and TRBJ1-2; 8 positions match TRBD1. This CDR3 comprises 14 residues. Unmatched junction bases numbered 6, after V lost 7 bases and J lost 2 bases. Germline V CDR1 and CDR2: LNHDA, SQIVND (reference sequence). CDR3 sequence reads: CASTAQGANYGYTF. DNA for the CDR3: TGTGCCAGTACTGCGCAGGGGGCAAACTATGGCTACACCTTC.

As concerns this clone: Other DNA sequences from this sample encode an identical CDR3 as well. The chain employs TRBV7-9 and TRBJ2-7, with a possible D match to TRBD2 (6 bases). The CDR3 contains 12 residues. V lost 3 bases to trimming and J lost 7 bases, with 10 bases between them. Germline CDR1 reads SEHNR; CDR2 reads FQNEAQ (reference sequence). This chain's CDR3 is CASSFEGREQYF. Written as DNA, the CDR3 is TGTGCCAGCAGCTTCGAAGGGAGGGAGCAGTACTTC.

The chain recombines TRBV6-1 with TRBJ1-2; D ambiguous. Trimming took 2 bases from V and 5 from J, leaving 18 bases between them. The germline CDR1 and CDR2 sequences are MNHNS and SASEGT. CDR3 length: 16 residues. CDR3 coding DNA: TGTGCCAGCAGTGAACGGGAACTTACCGATCGATATGGCTACACCTTC. It is translated as CASSERELTDRYGYTF.

The chain carries TRBV13 and TRBJ2-1; D is uncertain. The V end lost 5 bases, the J end lost 4 bases, and 9 bases lay between the germline ends. There are 13 residues in the CDR3. Germline values: CDR1 PRHDT, CDR2 FYEKMQ (reference sequence). The CDR3: CASSRLTYNEQFF. The CDR3 DNA reads as TGTGCCAGCAGCCGGCTGACTTACAATGAGCAGTTCTTC.

This rearrangement joins TRBV14 to TRBJ2-2; perhaps TRBD1 as D (7 bases). Per the germline V gene, CDR1 is SGHDN and CDR2 is FVKESK. V lost 0 bases, J lost 7 bases, and 12 bases lay in between. The CDR3 is 15 amino acids. The chain's CDR3 is CASSQEEGAIGELFF. CDR3 DNA: TGTGCCAGCAGCCAAGAGGAGGGGGCGATCGGGGAGCTGTTTTTT. The complete variable domain, with remaining parts taken from reference TRBV14 and TRBJ2-2, reads EAGVTQFPSHSVIEKGQTVTLRCDPISGHDNLYWYRRVMGKEIKFLLHFVKESKQDESGMPNNRFLAERTGGTYSTLKVQPAELEDSGVYFCASSQEEGAIGELFFGEGSRLTVL.

The rearrangement joins TRBV6-5 to TRBJ2-7; 10 bases agree with TRBD1. Germline V gives CDR1 MNHEY, CDR2 SVGAGI. The CDR3 is 15 residues long. Trimming at V came to 5 bases and at J to 1 base, leaving 5 bases not matched to a gene. The CDR3 reads CASSTGGQGSYEQYF. CDR3 bases: TGTGCCAGCAGTACTGGGGGACAGGGGTCCTACGAGCAGTACTTC.

This clone showed up just once. V and J are TRBV5-8 and TRBJ2-5; 9 bases fit TRBD1. Germline V gene lookup returns CDR1 SGHTS and CDR2 YDEGEE. V lost 2 bases and J lost 5; bases outside the gene matches: 7. This CDR3 has 15 residues. The CDR3 DNA sequence: TGTGCCAGCAGCTTACCGGGACAGGGTGTGGAGACCCAGTACTTC. The encoded protein is CASSLPGQGVETQYF.

This clone was seen just once. The chain combines TRBV7-9 with TRBJ1-2, with D possibly being TRBD1 (6 bases). The V end was cut by 4 bases, the J end by 10 bases, with 10 bases between. From germline, CDR1 is SEHNR and CDR2 FQNEAQ (reference sequence). This CDR3 is 11 amino acids long. The CDR3 DNA reads as TGTGCCAGCAGCTATGCAGGGGTCTACACCTTC. Translated, it gives CASSYAGVYTF. The full variable domain, rest sourced from reference TRBV7-9 and TRBJ1-2, is DTGVSQNPRHKITKRGQNVTFRCDPISEHNRLYWYRQTLGQGPEFLTYFQNEAQLEKSRLLSDRFSAERPKGSFSTLEIQRTEQGDSAMYLCASSYAGVYTFGSGTRLTVV.

The V gene is TRBV28, the J gene TRBJ1-5; 7 bases line up with TRBD1. Per the germline V gene, CDR1 is MDHEN and CDR2 is SYDVKM. This CDR3 has 13 residues. The V segment lost 7 bases and the J segment 6 bases; nucleotides outside the gene matches: 6. The CDR3: CASNGDSGQPQHF. The CDR3 nucleotides are TGTGCCAGCAATGGGGACAGCGGTCAGCCCCAGCATTTT.

This chain connects TRBV14 to TRBJ2-1; 9 bases are a match to TRBD1. The germline V gene encodes CDR1 SGHDN and CDR2 FVKESK. This CDR3 contains 16 residues. V dropped 0 bases and J dropped 7; count of bases not matched to a gene: 7. CDR3 protein: CASSQEIGTGINEQFF. In DNA, the CDR3 is TGTGCCAGCAGCCAAGAGATCGGGACAGGGATTAATGAGCAGTTCTTC.

The chain carries TRBV28 and TRBJ2-7; perhaps TRBD1 as D (6 bases). The CDR3 totals 13 residues. CDR1 and CDR2 (germline): MDHEN, SYDVKM. Trimming pared 3 bases from V and 5 bases from J, leaving 11 bases between. The CDR3 region is CASSFTGSDEQYF. The CDR3 DNA sequence: TGTGCCAGCAGTTTTACAGGGTCCGACGAGCAGTACTTC.

In nucleotides, the CDR3 is TGTGCCAGCAGCTTGATTCAAGAGCGGTATGAGACCCAGTACTTC. Translating it yields CASSLIQERYETQYF. V usage is TRBV5-6 and J usage is TRBJ2-5, with D possibly matching TRBD2 (5 bases). The CDR3 sequence is 15 residues long. The V end was cut by 1 base, the J end by 5 bases, with 15 bases between. The germline gives CDR1 SGHDT, CDR2 YYEEEE.

CDR3 protein: CASSLGQGEAFF. Here the CDR3 DNA reads TGTGCCAGCAGTCTTGGACAGGGCGAAGCTTTCTTT. The chain employs TRBV7-3 and TRBJ1-1, with 8 bases fitting TRBD1. Per the germline V gene, CDR1 is SGHTA and CDR2 is FQGTGA. The CDR3 is made up of 12 amino acids. The V gene end was trimmed by 6 bases and the J gene end by 8 bases; junction bases not matched to a gene: 5.

The chain employs TRBV4-1 and TRBJ2-5; 8 bases are a match to TRBD2. From germline, CDR1 is MGHRA and CDR2 YSYEKL. J was trimmed by 1 base and V by 1 base; bases with no gene match: 2. CDR3 size: 15 residues. CDR3 bases: TGCGCCAGCAGCCAAGTCAGCGGGGGCCAAGAGACCCAGTACTTC. This codes for CASSQVSGGQETQYF.